The clone carrying this T cell receptor (beta chain) was counted only a few times. V dropped 3 bases and J dropped 4 bases, with 8 bases sitting between them. The CDR3 extends over 13 amino acids. In germline, CDR1 is SGHAT, CDR2 FQNNGV. Clones were sequenced by immunoSEQ multiplex PCR, and TCRdb holds only the in-frame ones, with some missing. The sample holds approximately 240,000 clones, about 80% seen once. This entry belongs to a study of blood T cell repertoires in COVID-19. Sequencing input: peripheral blood. This receptor was obtained from a woman aged 55-70 years with acute or convalescent COVID-19. This rearrangement joins TRBV11-2 to TRBJ2-3; D is undetermined. This chain's CDR3 is CASSLLFADTQYF. Here the CDR3 DNA reads TGTGCCAGCAGCTTGCTATTCGCAGATACGCAGTATTTT.